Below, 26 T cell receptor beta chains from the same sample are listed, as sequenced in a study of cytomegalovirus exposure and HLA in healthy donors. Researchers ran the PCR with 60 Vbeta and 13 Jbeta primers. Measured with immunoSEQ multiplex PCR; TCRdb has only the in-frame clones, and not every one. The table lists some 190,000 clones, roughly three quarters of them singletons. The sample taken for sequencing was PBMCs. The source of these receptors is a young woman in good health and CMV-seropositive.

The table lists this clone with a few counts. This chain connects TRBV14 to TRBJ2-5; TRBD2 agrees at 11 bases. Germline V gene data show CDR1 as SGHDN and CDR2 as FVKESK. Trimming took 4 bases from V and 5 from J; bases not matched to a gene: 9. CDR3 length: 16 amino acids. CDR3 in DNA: TGTGCCAGCAGCCTTTGGACTAGCGGGCCAGGGGAGACCCAGTACTTC. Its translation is CASSLWTSGPGETQYF.

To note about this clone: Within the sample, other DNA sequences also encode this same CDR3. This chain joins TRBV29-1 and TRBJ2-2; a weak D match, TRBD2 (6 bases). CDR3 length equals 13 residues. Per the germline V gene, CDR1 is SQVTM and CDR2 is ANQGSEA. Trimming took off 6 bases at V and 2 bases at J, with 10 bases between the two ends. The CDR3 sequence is CSVRDSNTGELFF. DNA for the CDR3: TGCAGCGTCCGGGACTCTAACACCGGGGAGCTGTTTTTT.

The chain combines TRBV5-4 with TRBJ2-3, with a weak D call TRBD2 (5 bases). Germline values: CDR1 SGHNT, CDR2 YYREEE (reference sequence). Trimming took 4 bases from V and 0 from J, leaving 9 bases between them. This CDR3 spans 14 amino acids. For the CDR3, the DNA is TGTGCCAGCAGCCTTAGGACTAGCACAGATACGCAGTATTTT. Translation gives CASSLRTSTDTQYF.

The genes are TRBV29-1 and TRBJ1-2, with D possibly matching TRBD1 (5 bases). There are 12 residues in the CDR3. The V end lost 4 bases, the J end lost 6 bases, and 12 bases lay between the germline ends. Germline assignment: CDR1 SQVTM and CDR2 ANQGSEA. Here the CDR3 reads CSVGTRVDGYTF. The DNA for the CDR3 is TGCAGCGTTGGGACCAGGGTTGATGGCTACACCTTC.

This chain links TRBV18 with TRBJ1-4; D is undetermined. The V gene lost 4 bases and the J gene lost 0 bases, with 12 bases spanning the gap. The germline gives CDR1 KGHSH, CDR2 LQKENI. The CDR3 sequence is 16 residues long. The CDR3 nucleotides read TGTGCCAGCTCACAAAGAACCGGGACAACTAATGAAAAACTGTTTTTT. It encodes CASSQRTGTTNEKLFF.

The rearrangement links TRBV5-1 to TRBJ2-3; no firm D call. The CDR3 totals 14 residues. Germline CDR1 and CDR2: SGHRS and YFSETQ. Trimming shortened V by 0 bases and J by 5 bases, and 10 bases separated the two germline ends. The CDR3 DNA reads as TGCGCCAGCAGCTTGGGACAAAACGGAGATACGCAGTATTTT. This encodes CASSLGQNGDTQYF. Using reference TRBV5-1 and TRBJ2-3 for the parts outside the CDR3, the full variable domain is KAGVTQTPRYLIKTRGQQVTLSCSPISGHRSVSWYQQTPGQGLQFLFEYFSETQRNKGNFPGRFSGRQFSNSRSEMNVSTLELGDSALYLCASSLGQNGDTQYFGPGTRLTVL.

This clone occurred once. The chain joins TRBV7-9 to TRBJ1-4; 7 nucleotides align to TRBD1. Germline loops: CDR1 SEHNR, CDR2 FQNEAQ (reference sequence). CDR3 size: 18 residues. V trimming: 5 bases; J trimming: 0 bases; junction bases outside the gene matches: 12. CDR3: CASSPRQGDFATNEKLFF. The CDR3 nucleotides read TGTGCCAGCAGCCCACGACAGGGAGACTTTGCAACTAATGAAAAACTGTTTTTT. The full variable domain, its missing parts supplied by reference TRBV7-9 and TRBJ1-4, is DTGVSQNPRHKITKRGQNVTFRCDPISEHNRLYWYRQTLGQGPEFLTYFQNEAQLEKSRLLSDRFSAERPKGSFSTLEIQRTEQGDSAMYLCASSPRQGDFATNEKLFFGSGTQLSVL.

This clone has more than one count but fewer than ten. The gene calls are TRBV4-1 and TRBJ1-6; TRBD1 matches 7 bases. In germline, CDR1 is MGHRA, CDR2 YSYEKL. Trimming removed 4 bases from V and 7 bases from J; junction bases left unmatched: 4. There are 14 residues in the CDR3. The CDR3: CASSPTGQNSPLHF. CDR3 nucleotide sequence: TGCGCCAGCAGCCCGACAGGGCAAAATTCACCCCTCCACTTT.

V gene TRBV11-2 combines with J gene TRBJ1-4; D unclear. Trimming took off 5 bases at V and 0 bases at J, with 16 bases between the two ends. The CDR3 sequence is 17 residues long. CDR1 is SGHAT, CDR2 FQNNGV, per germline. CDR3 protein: CASSKSIGLATNEKLFF. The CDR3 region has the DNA TGTGCCAGCAGCAAATCAATTGGGCTTGCAACTAATGAAAAACTGTTTTTT.

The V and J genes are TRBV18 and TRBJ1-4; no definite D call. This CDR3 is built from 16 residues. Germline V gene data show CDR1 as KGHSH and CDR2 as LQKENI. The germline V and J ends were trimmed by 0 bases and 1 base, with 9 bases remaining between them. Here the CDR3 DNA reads TGTGCCAGCTCACCACCGGGGAGCCTAACTAATGAAAAACTGTTTTTT. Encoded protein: CASSPPGSLTNEKLFF. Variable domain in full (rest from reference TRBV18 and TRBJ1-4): NAGVMQNPRHLVRRRGQEARLRCSPMKGHSHVYWYRQLPEEGLKFMVYLQKENIIDESGMPKERFSAEFPKEGPSILRIQQVVRGDSAAYFCASSPPGSLTNEKLFFGSGTQLSVL.

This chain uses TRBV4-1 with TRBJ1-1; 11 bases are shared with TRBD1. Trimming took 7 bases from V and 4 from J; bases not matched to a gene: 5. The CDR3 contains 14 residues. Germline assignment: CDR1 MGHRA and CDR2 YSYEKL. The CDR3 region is CASIWGTGGTEAFF. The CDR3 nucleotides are TGCGCCAGCATCTGGGGGACAGGGGGCACTGAAGCTTTCTTT.

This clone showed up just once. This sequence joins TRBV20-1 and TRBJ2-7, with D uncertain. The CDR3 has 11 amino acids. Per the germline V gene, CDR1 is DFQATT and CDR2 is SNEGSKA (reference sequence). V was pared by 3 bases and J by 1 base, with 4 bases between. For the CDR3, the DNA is TGCAGTGCTAGCGGTTCCTACGAGCAGTACTTC. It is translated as CSASGSYEQYF.

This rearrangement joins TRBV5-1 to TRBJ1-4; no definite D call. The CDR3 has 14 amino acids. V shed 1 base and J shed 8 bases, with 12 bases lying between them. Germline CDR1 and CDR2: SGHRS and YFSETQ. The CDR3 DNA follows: TGCGCCAGCAGCTTGAGCATTATCGGGGAAAAACTGTTTTTT. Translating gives CASSLSIIGEKLFF.

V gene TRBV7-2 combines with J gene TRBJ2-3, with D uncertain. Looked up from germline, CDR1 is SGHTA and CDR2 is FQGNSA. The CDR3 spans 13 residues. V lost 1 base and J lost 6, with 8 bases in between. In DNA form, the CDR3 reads TGTGCCAGCAGCTTAGTGCCGCGGGATACGCAGTATTTT. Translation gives CASSLVPRDTQYF.

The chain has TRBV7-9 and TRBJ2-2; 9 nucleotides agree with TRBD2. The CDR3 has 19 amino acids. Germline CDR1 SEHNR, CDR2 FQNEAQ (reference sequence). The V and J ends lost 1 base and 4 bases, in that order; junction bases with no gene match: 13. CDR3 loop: CASSLVPSGGLGGTGELFF. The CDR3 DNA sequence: TGTGCCAGCAGCTTAGTGCCCAGCGGGGGGCTGGGAGGCACCGGGGAGCTGTTTTTT.

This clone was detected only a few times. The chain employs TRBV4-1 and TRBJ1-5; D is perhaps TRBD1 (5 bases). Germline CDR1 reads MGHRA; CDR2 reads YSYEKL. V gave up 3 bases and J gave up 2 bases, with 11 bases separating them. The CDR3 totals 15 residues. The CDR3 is CASSHVSGRNQPQHF. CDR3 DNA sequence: TGCGCCAGCAGCCACGTCTCAGGGCGCAATCAGCCCCAGCATTTT.

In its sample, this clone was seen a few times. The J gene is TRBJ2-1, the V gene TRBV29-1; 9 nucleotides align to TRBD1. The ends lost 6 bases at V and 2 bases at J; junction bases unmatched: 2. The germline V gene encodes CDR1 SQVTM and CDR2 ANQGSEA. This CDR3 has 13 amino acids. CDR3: CSVRDRAYNEQFF. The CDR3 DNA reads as TGCAGCGTGAGGGACAGGGCCTACAATGAGCAGTTCTTC.

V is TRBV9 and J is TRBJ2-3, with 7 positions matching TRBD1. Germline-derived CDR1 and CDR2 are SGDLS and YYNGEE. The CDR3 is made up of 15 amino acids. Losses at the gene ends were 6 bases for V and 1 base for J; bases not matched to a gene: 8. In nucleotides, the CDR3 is TGTGCCAGCAACCAAAGGGACAGCCGCACAGATACGCAGTATTTT. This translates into CASNQRDSRTDTQYF.

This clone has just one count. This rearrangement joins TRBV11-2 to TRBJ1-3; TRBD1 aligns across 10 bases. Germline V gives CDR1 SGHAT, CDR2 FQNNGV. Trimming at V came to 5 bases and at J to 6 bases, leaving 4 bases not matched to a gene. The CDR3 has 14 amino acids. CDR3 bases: TGTGCCAGCAGCCCCGACAGGGGGCTAAACACCATATATTTT. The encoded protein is CASSPDRGLNTIYF.

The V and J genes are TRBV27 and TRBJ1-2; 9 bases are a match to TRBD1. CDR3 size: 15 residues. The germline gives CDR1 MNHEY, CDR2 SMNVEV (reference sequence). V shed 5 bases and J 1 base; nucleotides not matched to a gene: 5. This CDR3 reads CASSTGTGSNYGYTF. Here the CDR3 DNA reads TGTGCCAGCAGTACCGGGACAGGGAGTAACTATGGCTACACCTTC.

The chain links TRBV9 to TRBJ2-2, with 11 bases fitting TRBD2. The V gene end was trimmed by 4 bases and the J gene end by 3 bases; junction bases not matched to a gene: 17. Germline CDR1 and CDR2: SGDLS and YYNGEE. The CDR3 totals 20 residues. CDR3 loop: CASSLTCGTGTSGYTGELFF. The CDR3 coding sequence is TGTGCCAGCAGCCTTACCTGCGGGACAGGGACTAGCGGCTACACCGGGGAGCTGTTTTTT.

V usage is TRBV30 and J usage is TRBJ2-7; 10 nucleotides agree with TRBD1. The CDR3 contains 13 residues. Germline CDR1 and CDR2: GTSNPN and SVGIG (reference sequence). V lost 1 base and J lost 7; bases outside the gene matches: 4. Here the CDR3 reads CAWSADRGREQYF. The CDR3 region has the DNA TGTGCCTGGAGTGCCGACAGGGGGCGTGAGCAGTACTTC.

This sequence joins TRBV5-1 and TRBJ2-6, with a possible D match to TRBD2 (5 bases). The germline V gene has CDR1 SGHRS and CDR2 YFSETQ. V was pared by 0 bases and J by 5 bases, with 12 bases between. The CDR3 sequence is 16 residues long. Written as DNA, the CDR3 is TGCGCCAGCAGCTTGGCCGGGGAGCGTAGGGCCAACGTCCTGACTTTC. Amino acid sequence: CASSLAGERRANVLTF.

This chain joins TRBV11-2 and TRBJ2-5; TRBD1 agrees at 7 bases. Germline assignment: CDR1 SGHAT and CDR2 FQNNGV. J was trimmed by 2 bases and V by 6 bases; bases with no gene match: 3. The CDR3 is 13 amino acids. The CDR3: CASSGTAQETQYF. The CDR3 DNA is TGTGCCAGCAGTGGGACAGCTCAAGAGACCCAGTACTTC.

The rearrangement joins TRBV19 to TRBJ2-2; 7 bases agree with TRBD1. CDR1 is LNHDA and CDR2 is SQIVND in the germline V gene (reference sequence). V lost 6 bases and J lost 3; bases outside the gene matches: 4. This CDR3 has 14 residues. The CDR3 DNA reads TGTGCCAGTAGGGACAGGCCTTACACCGGGGAGCTGTTTTTT. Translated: CASRDRPYTGELFF.

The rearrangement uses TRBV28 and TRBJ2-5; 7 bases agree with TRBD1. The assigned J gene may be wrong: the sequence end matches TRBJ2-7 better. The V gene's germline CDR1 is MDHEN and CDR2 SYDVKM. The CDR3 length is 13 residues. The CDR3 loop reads CASMTGNPYEQYF. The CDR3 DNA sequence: TGTGCCAGCATGACAGGGAACCCCTACGAGCAGTACTTC.